Listed below are T cell receptor beta chains from one sample, sequenced in a study of spatial heterogeneity in lung cancer. Via MiXCR, TCRdb re-called the 5' RACE reads, giving one row per CDR3 protein. The sample includes some 41,000 distinct CDR3 sequences, approximately 7% of them seen just once. The sequencing used PBMCs, collected at surgery. Receptors were obtained from a female donor with early-stage non-small cell lung cancer. Each CDR3 is given with its conserved first and last residue.

j_call | v_call | cdr3_aa
TRBJ2-3 | TRBV7-2 | CASSRRPSGVGTDTQYF
TRBJ2-5 | TRBV29-1 | CSAESGKEGTQYF
TRBJ2-3 | TRBV6-5 | CASTSGTYTDTQYF
TRBJ2-3 | TRBV28 | CASSLRREDTQYF
TRBJ1-2 | TRBV30 | CAWSATGGTYGYTF
TRBJ2-1 | TRBV9 | CASSVAGDYYNEQFF
TRBJ2-5 | TRBV5-1 | CASSPYQGGQETQYF
TRBJ1-1 | TRBV6-1 | CASSDLDRGSSTEAFF
TRBJ1-6 | TRBV7-3 | CASSLGGTAAPLHF
TRBJ2-3 | TRBV6-5 | CASTRDRGGTDTQYF
TRBJ2-2 | TRBV20-1 | CSARGPWTGKTGELFF
TRBJ2-1 | TRBV18 | CASSPRMGSSYNEQFF
TRBJ2-3 | TRBV20-1 | CSAHRLAGLENTQYF
TRBJ1-5 | TRBV15 | CATSLGRDQPQHF
TRBJ2-7 | TRBV7-2 | CASSSGLAGQTYEQYF
TRBJ2-3 | TRBV6-1 | CASILNLGLLSTDTQYF
TRBJ1-6 | TRBV24-1 | CATRRDSDSPLHF
TRBJ1-1 | TRBV6-5 | CASSYGAVPPNTEAFF
TRBJ2-2 | TRBV18 | CASSLTSGGPNTGELFF
TRBJ1-1 | TRBV29-1 | CSHSWGAAEAFF
TRBJ2-5 | TRBV5-1 | CASSVSGGAEETQYF
TRBJ2-6 | TRBV4-1 | CASSRAQASGANVLTF
TRBJ1-2 | TRBV20-1 | CSARDLRTSNYGYTF
TRBJ2-1 | TRBV6-2/TRBV6-3 | CASSYSPPGGLYNEQFF
TRBJ1-1 | TRBV5-1 | CASSPQGQELNTEAFF
TRBJ1-5 | TRBV7-2 | CASSFAGQPQHF
TRBJ2-6 | TRBV2 | CASSPSSGANVLTF
TRBJ2-1 | TRBV3-1 | CASSQEVGGDEQFF
TRBJ2-2 | TRBV10-3 | CASAAGALNTGELFF
TRBJ1-5 | TRBV12-3/TRBV12-4 | CASSLQARQPQHF
TRBJ1-2 | TRBV7-9 | CASSLAEDIYGYTF
TRBJ2-3 | TRBV6-1 | CASRDQGAGVADTQYF
TRBJ1-5 | TRBV7-9 | CASSPGGAGGNQPQHF
TRBJ2-5 | TRBV28 | CASSSRGLAAQETQYF
TRBJ1-1 | TRBV29-1 | CSVVGQVWNEAFF
TRBJ1-5 | TRBV7-2 | CASSSGQHNQPQHF
TRBJ1-5 | TRBV5-8 | CASTRNQPQHF
TRBJ2-7 | TRBV27 | CASSLRSGVSSYEQYF
TRBJ2-3 | TRBV20-1 | CSATSGGLLGQYF
TRBJ2-7 | TRBV7-2 | CASSLMGAYEQYF
TRBJ2-5 | TRBV20-1 | CSARDVEETQYF
TRBJ2-5 | TRBV5-1 | CASSLAGGQETQYF
TRBJ2-3 | TRBV20-1 | CSAMMGGANTDTQYF
TRBJ2-6 | TRBV6-1 | CASSEGARLTGANVLTF
TRBJ2-4 | TRBV7-2 | CASSGTSGRITSKNIQYF
TRBJ2-1 | TRBV20-1 | CSVTQGLGYNEQFF
TRBJ2-3 | TRBV9 | CASSVAQTDTQYF
TRBJ1-4 | TRBV28 | CASSLMFATNEKLFF
TRBJ2-6 | TRBV11-2 | CASSLGRTFSGANVLTF
TRBJ1-1 | TRBV10-3 | CAISERVSTEAFF
TRBJ1-2 | TRBV9 | CASSAWDRENYGYTF
TRBJ2-7 | TRBV27 | CASSKLGGTGSYEQYF
TRBJ2-7 | TRBV23-1 | CASSQRLSYEQYF
TRBJ2-1 | TRBV6-2/TRBV6-3 | CASSEHLFVISGAYNEQFF
TRBJ2-2 | TRBV24-1 | CATSEVGQGHTGELFF